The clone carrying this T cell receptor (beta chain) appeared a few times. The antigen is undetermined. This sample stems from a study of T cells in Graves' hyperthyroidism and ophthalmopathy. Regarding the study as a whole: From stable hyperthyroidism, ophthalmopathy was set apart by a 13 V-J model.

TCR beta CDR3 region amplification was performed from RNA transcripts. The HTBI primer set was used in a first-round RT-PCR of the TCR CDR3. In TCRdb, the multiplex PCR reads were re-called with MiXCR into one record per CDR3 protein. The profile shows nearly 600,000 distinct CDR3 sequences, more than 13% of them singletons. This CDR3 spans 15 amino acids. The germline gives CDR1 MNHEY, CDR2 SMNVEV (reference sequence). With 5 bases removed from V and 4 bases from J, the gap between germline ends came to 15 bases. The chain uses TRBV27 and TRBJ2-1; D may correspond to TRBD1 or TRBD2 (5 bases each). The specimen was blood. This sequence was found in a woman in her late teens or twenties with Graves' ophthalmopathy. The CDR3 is CASSLGRERYNEQFF. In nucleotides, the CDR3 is TGTGCCAGCAGTCTGGGACGGGAAAGATACAATGAGCAGTTCTTC.